Listed here are 6 T cell receptor beta chains from one sample, sequenced in a study of blood T cell repertoires in COVID-19. Clones were read by immunoSEQ multiplex PCR, and TCRdb kept only the in-frame ones, dropping some. In the table there are more than 100,000 clones, about 83% of which are singletons. The material sequenced was PBMCs or T cells enriched from blood (not recorded which). The origin of the receptors is a woman aged 30 to 39 who had recovered from COVID-19.

The genes are TRBV4-1 and TRBJ1-1; TRBD1 matches at 8 bases. The CDR3 extends over 14 amino acids. Losses at the gene ends were 4 bases for V and 10 bases for J; bases not matched to a gene: 11. CDR1 is MGHRA and CDR2 is YSYEKL in the germline V gene. The CDR3 here is CASSPLSGQAAAFF. CDR3 bases: TGCGCCAGCAGCCCCCTCTCGGGACAGGCGGCAGCTTTCTTT.

This clone was seen only once. Other DNA sequences of this sample code for an identical CDR3. The rearrangement joins TRBV19 to TRBJ2-7; TRBD2 agrees at 8 bases. Germline assignment: CDR1 LNHDA and CDR2 SQIVND (reference sequence). V gave up 6 bases and J gave up 0 bases; unmatched junction bases: 4. CDR3 length: 14 residues. CDR3 sequence reads: CASRTSGSSYEQYF. For the CDR3, the DNA is TGTGCCAGTAGAACTAGCGGAAGCTCCTACGAGCAGTACTTC.

This clone was counted a few times. This chain uses TRBV11-2 with TRBJ1-1; 7 bases match TRBD1. The CDR3 is made up of 14 amino acids. Germline assignment: CDR1 SGHAT and CDR2 FQNNGV. Trimming cost V 0 bases and J 6 bases; bases outside gene matches: 4. CDR3 region: CASSLDRGKAEAFF. The CDR3, as DNA: TGTGCCAGCAGCTTAGACAGGGGGAAGGCTGAAGCTTTCTTT.

The chain links TRBV3-1 (or the pseudogene TRBV3-2) to TRBJ2-3; D is undetermined. The CDR3 totals 11 residues. Trimming cost V 2 bases and J 6 bases, with 3 bases left between them. Germline V gene lookup returns CDR1 LGHDT and CDR2 YNNKEL (reference sequence). In DNA, the CDR3 is TGTGCCAGCAGCCAATCGGATACGCAGTATTTT. Translating it yields CASSQSDTQYF.

The chain employs TRBV2 and TRBJ2-1; 12 nucleotides align to TRBD2. The CDR3 has 16 residues. Germline V gene data show CDR1 as SNHLY and CDR2 as FYNNEI. The V segment lost 6 bases and the J segment 0 bases; nucleotides outside the gene matches: 3. In nucleotides, the CDR3 is TGTGCCAGCAGCGGGACTAGCGGGTACTCCTACAATGAGCAGTTCTTC. It encodes CASSGTSGYSYNEQFF.

The chain uses TRBV3-1 (or the pseudogene TRBV3-2) and TRBJ2-3, with 10 bases fitting TRBD2. Germline CDR1 LGHDT, CDR2 YNNKEL (reference sequence). The CDR3 totals 13 residues. Trimming cost V 3 bases and J 9 bases; bases outside gene matches: 3. CDR3 amino acids: CASSQGLAKTQYF. In DNA, the CDR3 is TGTGCCAGCAGCCAGGGACTAGCGAAGACGCAGTATTTT.